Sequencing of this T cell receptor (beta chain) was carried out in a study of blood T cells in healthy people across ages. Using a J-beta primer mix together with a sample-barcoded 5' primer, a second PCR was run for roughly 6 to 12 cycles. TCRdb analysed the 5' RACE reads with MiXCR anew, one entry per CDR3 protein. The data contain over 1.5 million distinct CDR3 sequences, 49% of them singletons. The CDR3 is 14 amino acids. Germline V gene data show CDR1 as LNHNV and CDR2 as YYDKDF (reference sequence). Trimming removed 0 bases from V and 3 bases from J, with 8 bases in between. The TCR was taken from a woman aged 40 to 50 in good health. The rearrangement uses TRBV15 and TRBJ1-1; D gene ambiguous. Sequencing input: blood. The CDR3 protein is CATSREAGYTEAFF. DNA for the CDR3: TGTGCCACCAGCAGAGAAGCTGGGTACACTGAAGCTTTCTTT.